The T cell receptor (beta chain) under discussion was sequenced for a study of low-dose radiotherapy and immunotherapy resistance in tumors. About the research overall: Treatment of Cohort 2 consisted of 1 Gy per fraction every two weeks, amounting to 13 Gy over 26 weeks. Both drugs were delivered intravenously to patients (nivolumab 240 mg every two weeks and ipilimumab 1 mg/kg every six weeks). Patients took 300 mg oral aspirin daily for four cycles from cycle 1 day 1. Primers targeting TRAV and TRBV primed first-strand cDNA, covering alpha and beta chains.

An approximately 19-cycle PCR with a constant-region primer and V-primer adapter amplified TCRs. TCRdb fed the reads into MiXCR, producing one record per CDR3 protein. The table lists about 50,000 distinct CDR3 sequences, approximately 10% of them singletons. This clonotype showed up many times. Time point defined: before trial treatment. This CDR3 spans 13 amino acids. V was pared by 0 bases and J by 12 bases, with 12 bases between. From germline, CDR1 is SEHNR and CDR2 FQNEAQ (reference sequence). This TCR was sampled from a female donor with ovarian cancer. The chain joins TRBV7-9 to TRBJ2-1; D is ambiguous. Source: PBMCs, taken before treatment. CDR3 protein: CASSLAGGIGQFF. The CDR3 DNA is TGTGCCAGCAGCTTAGCCGGCGGTATTGGGCAGTTCTTC.